This T cell receptor (beta chain) was observed in a study of HIV-infected patients and healthy controls. The study, taken as a whole, reports: During therapy, HIV-associated CDR3s fell significantly in frequency, while CMV-associated CDR3s did not change significantly.

The CDR3 consists of 14 residues. V lost 5 bases, J lost 7 bases, and 12 bases lay in between. Germline CDR1 and CDR2: MNHEY and SVGEGT. cDNA was made from 500 ng RNA using alpha and beta constant primers. Each of the alpha and beta chains got its own library through chain-specific third strand synthesis with indices. In TCRdb, the 5' RACE reads were re-called with MiXCR into one record per CDR3 protein. The sample yields approximately 8,700 distinct CDR3 sequences, less than 9.5% seen once. This clonotype came up many times. Its specificity is not known. All unsorted peripheral T cells were captured because whole blood was used without fractionation. Peripheral blood, roughly 2.3 ml, was drawn for RNA extraction.

Here the sequenced sample was blood, taken before antiretroviral therapy. This TCR was sampled from an adult with HIV infection. V and J are TRBV6-2 or TRBV6-3 and TRBJ1-6; D is unresolved. In DNA form, the CDR3 reads TGTGCCAGCAGTGATCCTGGGGAAAATTCACCCCTCCACTTT. Translation: CASSDPGENSPLHF.